The 5 T cell receptor beta chains below come from one sample, sequenced in a study of blood T cell repertoires in COVID-19. Sequenced by immunoSEQ multiplex PCR; TCRdb stores in-frame clones only, minus some. The top ten clones hold about 4% of a sample with roughly 150,000 clones, 84% of them seen once. The sequenced sample consisted of PBMCs or T cells enriched from blood (not recorded which). These receptor sequences come from a man aged 50 to 60 in a cohort exposed to, infected with or recovered from COVID-19 (not recorded which).

The chain has TRBV11-2 and TRBJ2-3, with 13 bases aligning to TRBD2. In germline, CDR1 is SGHAT, CDR2 FQNNGV. The trim removed 5 bases at V and 2 bases at J, leaving 4 bases unmatched. There are 16 residues in the CDR3. The CDR3: CASSRGLAGPTDTQYF. The DNA for the CDR3 is TGTGCCAGCAGCCGGGGACTAGCGGGACCCACAGATACGCAGTATTTT.

The V gene is TRBV27, the J gene TRBJ1-5, with D tentatively TRBD1 (6 bases). The V gene's germline CDR1 is MNHEY and CDR2 SMNVEV (reference sequence). The CDR3 consists of 14 residues. The V gene lost 4 bases and the J gene lost 7 bases, with 14 bases spanning the gap. The CDR3 nucleotides are TGTGCCAGCAGTTGGGGGGGGCGGGGGCAGCCCCAGCATTTT. It is translated as CASSWGGRGQPQHF.

The rearrangement uses TRBV5-1 and TRBJ2-5, with 7 positions matching TRBD1. Germline loops: CDR1 SGHRS, CDR2 YFSETQ. The CDR3 covers 15 residues. With 2 bases clipped from V and 2 bases from J, the junction kept 6 bases outside the gene matches. The CDR3 DNA reads TGCGCCAGCAGCTTAACAGGGGCCCTACAAGAGACCCAGTACTTC. Its protein is CASSLTGALQETQYF.

This clone was seen only once. The chain has TRBV9 and TRBJ2-7; TRBD2 matches at 7 bases. This CDR3 contains 13 residues. V lost 2 bases to trimming and J lost 5 bases; unmatched junction nucleotides: 4. The V gene's germline CDR1 is SGDLS and CDR2 YYNGEE. The CDR3 DNA sequence: TGTGCCAGCAGCGTGGGGGGGAGGAACGAGCAGTACTTC. Translating gives CASSVGGRNEQYF.

This chain links TRBV6-2 or TRBV6-3 with TRBJ2-7, with D perhaps matching TRBD2 (5 bases). There are 14 residues in the CDR3. V was trimmed by 4 bases and J by 5 bases, leaving 15 bases between them. Per the germline V gene, CDR1 is MNHEY and CDR2 is SVGEGT. CDR3 amino acids: CASSWRASLDEQYF. The CDR3 DNA reads TGTGCCAGCAGTTGGCGGGCCAGTCTCGACGAGCAGTACTTC.